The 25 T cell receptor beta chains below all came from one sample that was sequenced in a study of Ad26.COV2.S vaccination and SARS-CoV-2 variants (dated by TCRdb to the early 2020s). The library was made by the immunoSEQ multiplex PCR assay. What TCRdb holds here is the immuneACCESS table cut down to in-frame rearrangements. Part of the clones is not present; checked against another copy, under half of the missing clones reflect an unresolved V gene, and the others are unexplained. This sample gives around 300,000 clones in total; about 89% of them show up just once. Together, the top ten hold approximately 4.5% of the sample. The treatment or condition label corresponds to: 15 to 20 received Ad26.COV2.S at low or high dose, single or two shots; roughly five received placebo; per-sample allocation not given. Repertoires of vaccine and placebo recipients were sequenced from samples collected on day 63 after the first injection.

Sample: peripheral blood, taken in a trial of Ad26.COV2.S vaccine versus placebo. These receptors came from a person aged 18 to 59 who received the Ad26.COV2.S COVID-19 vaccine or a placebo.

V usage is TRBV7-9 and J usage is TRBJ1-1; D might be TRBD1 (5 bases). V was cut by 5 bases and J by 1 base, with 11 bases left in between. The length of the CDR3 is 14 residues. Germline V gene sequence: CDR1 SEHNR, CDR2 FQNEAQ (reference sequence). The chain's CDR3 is CASSTWTKNTEAFF. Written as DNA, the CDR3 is TGTGCCAGCAGCACCTGGACAAAGAACACTGAAGCTTTCTTT.

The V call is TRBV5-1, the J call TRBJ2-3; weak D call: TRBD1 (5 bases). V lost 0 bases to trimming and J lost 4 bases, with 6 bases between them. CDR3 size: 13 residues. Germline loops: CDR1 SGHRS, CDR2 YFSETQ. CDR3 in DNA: TGCGCCAGCAGCTTGGCCAGGGCAGATACGCAGTATTTT. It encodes CASSLARADTQYF.

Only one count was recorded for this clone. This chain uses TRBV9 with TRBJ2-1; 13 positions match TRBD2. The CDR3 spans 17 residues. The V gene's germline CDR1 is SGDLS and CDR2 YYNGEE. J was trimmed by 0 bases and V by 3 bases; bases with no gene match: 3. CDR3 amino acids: CASSARLAGGSYNEQFF. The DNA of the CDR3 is TGTGCCAGCAGCGCGAGACTAGCGGGAGGCTCCTACAATGAGCAGTTCTTC.

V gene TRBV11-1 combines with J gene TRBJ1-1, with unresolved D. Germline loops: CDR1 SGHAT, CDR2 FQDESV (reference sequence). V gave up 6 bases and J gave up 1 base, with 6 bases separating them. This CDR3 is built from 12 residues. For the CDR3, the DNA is TGTGCCAGCAGTCCACAGAACACTGAAGCTTTCTTT. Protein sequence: CASSPQNTEAFF. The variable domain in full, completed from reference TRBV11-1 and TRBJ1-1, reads EAEVAQSPRYKITEKSQAVAFWCDPISGHATLYWYRQILGQGPELLVQFQDESVVDDSQLPKDRFSAERLKGVDSTLKIQPAELGDSAMYLCASSPQNTEAFFGQGTRLTVV.

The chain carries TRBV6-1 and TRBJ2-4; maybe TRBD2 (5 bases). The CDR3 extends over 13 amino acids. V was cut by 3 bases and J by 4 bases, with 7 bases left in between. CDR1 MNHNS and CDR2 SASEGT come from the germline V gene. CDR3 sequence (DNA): TGTGCCAGCAGTGACCGGGGTAAAAACATTCAGTACTTC. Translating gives CASSDRGKNIQYF.

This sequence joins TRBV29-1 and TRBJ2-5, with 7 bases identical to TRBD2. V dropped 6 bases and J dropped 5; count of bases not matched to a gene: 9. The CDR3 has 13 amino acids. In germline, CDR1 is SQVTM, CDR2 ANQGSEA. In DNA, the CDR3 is TGCAGCGTCCCCGGGGGGTTTGGGGAGACCCAGTACTTC. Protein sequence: CSVPGGFGETQYF.

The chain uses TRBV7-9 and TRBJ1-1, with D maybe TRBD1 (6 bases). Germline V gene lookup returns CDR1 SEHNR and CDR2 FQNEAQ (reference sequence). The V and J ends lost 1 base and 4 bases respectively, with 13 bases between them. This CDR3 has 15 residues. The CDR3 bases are TGTGCCAGCAGCTTAGGCGGGGGGCCTGGCACTGAAGCTTTCTTT. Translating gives CASSLGGGPGTEAFF.

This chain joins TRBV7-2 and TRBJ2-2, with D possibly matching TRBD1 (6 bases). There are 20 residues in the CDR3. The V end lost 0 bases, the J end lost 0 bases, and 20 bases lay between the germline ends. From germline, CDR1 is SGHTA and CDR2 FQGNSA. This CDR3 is CASSLALIRGTGPNTGELFF. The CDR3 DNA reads TGTGCCAGCAGCTTAGCGCTTATAAGGGGGACGGGACCGAACACCGGGGAGCTGTTTTTT.

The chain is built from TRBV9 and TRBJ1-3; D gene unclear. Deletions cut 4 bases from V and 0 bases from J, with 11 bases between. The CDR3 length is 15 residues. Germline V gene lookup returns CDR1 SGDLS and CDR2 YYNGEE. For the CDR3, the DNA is TGTGCCAGCAGCAAAGGGCAAATCTCTGGAAACACCATATATTTT. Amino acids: CASSKGQISGNTIYF.

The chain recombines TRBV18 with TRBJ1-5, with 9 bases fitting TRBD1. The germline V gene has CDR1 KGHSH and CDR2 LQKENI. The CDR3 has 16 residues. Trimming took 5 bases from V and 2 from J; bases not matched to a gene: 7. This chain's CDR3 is CASSARTGDGNQPQHF. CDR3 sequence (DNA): TGTGCCAGCTCAGCTCGGACAGGGGACGGCAATCAGCCCCAGCATTTT.

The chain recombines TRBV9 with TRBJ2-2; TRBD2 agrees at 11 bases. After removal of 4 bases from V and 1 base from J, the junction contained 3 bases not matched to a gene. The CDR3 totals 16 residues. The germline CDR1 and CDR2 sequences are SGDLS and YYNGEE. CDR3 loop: CASSFGTSGNTGELFF. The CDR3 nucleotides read TGTGCCAGCAGCTTCGGGACTAGCGGGAACACCGGGGAGCTGTTTTTT.

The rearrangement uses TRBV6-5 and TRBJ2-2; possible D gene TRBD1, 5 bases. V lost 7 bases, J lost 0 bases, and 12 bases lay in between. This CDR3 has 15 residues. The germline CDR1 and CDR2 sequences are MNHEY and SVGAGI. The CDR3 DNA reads TGTGCCAGCAAACGAAAGACAGCGAACACCGGGGAGCTGTTTTTT. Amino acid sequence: CASKRKTANTGELFF.

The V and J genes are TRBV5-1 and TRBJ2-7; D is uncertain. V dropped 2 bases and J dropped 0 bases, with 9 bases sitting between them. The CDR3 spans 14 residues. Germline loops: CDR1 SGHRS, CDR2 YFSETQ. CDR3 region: CASSFGESSYEQYF. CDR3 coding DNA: TGCGCCAGCAGCTTTGGCGAGAGCTCCTACGAGCAGTACTTC.

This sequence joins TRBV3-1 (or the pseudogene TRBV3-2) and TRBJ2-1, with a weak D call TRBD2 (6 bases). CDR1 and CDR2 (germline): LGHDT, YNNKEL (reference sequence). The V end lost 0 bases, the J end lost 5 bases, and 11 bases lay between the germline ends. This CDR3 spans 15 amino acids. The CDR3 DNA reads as TGTGCCAGCAGCCAAGATGGCGGGATCGACAATGAGCAGTTCTTC. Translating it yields CASSQDGGIDNEQFF.

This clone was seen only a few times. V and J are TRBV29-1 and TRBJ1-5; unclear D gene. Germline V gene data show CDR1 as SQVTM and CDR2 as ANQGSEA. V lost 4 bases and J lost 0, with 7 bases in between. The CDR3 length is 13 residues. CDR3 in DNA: TGCAGCGTTGGTGCTTATAGCAATCAGCCCCAGCATTTT. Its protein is CSVGAYSNQPQHF.

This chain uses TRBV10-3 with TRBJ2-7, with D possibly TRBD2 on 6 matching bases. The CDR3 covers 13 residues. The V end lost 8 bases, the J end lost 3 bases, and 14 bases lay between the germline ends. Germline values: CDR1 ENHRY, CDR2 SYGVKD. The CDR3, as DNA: TGTGCCATCCGGGACTCCGTCAACTACGAGCAGTACTTC. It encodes CAIRDSVNYEQYF.

For the CDR3, the DNA is TGTGCCAGCAGTTTATCGGGGGGCAGGTCTAGGGAGACCCAGTACTTC. Its translation: CASSLSGGRSRETQYF. V usage is TRBV27 and J usage is TRBJ2-5; either TRBD1 or TRBD2 may supply D (6 bases each). The CDR3 sequence is 16 residues long. Germline V gene data show CDR1 as MNHEY and CDR2 as SMNVEV (reference sequence). Trimming cost V 0 bases and J 5 bases, with 16 bases left between them.

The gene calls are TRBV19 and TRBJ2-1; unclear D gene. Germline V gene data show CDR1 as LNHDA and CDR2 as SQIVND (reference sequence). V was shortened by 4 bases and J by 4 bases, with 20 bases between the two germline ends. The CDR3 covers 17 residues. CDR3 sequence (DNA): TGTGCCAGTAGTAATATTAGGTCAGTTCTGGGGTACAATGAGCAGTTCTTC. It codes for CASSNIRSVLGYNEQFF.

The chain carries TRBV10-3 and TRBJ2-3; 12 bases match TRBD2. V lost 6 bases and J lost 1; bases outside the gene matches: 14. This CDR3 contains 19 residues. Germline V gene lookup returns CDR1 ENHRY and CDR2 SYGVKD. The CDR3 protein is CAIRNLTSGGFLRTDTQYF. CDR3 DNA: TGTGCCATCAGAAACCTGACTAGCGGGGGATTTTTGCGCACAGATACGCAGTATTTT.

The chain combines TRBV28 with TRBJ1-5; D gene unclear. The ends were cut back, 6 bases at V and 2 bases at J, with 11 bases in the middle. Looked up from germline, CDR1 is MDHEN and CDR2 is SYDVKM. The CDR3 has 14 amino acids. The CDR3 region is CASRPGLGNQPQHF. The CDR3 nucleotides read TGTGCCAGCAGACCCGGCCTTGGCAATCAGCCCCAGCATTTT.

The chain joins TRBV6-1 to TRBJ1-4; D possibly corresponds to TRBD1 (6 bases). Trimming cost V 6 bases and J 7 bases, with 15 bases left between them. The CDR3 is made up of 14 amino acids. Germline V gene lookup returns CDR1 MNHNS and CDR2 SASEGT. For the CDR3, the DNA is TGTGCCAGCAGCCCATGGGCAGGGGTTGAAAAACTGTTTTTT. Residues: CASSPWAGVEKLFF.

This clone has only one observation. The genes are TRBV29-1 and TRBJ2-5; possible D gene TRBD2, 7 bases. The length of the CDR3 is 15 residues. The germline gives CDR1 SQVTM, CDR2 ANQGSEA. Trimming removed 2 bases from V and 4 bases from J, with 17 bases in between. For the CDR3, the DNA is TGCAGCGTTGAACCCGCGGGGGAGGGGGGAGAGACCCAGTACTTC. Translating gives CSVEPAGEGGETQYF.

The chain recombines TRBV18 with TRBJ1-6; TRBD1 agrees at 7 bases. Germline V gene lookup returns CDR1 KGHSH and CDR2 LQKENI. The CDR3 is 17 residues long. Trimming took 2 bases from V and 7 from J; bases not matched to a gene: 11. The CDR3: CASSPSSGQGDNSPLHF. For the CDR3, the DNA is TGTGCCAGCTCACCATCTTCGGGGCAGGGGGACAATTCACCCCTCCACTTT.

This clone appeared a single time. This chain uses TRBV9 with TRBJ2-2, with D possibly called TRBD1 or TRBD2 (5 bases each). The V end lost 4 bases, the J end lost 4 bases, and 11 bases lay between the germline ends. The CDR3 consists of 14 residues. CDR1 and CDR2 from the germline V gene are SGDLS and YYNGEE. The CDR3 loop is CASSPSGGTGELFF. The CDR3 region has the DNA TGTGCCAGCAGCCCGAGTGGGGGCACCGGGGAGCTGTTTTTT.

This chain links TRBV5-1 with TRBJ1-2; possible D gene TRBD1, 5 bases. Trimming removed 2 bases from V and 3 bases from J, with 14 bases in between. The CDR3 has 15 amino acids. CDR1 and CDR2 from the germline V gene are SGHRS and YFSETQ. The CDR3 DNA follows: TGCGCCAGCAGCTTCCTTACCGGGACGGACTATGGCTACACCTTC. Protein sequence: CASSFLTGTDYGYTF.